Presented here are 23 T cell receptor beta chains from one specimen sequenced in a study of T cells expressing NK-cell markers. TCRdb reprocessed the 5' RACE reads and reports one entry per CDR3 protein, with no DNA. Here the sample table reports 140,000 or so distinct CDR3 sequences. The sequenced sample consisted of blood T cells: a sorted CD56 or NKG2C T cell subset, CD4+ or CD8+ T cells, or bulk PBMC T cells (not recorded which). These receptor sequences come from a man aged 18 to 35 in good health.

This chain's CDR3 is CASSLGARIIDEQFF. The rearrangement uses TRBV7-2 and TRBJ2-1; lacking DNA, the TRBD2 call made by TCRdb goes unchecked. The CDR3 consists of 15 residues. Germline lookup yields CDR1 SGHTA and CDR2 FQGNSA.

The chain carries TRBV7-9 and TRBJ2-1; with no DNA, the TCRdb D assignment of TRBD2 cannot be verified. CDR1 is SEHNR, CDR2 FQNEAQ, per germline (reference sequence). There are 15 residues in the CDR3. CDR3 sequence reads: CASSIGGAGYDEQFF.

This sequence joins TRBV2 and TRBJ2-5. CDR3 length: 13 amino acids. Looked up from germline, CDR1 is SNHLY and CDR2 is FYNNEI. The CDR3 spells CASSLRDSETQYF.

The chain uses TRBV28 and TRBJ2-7. This CDR3 region has 14 residues. CDR1 is MDHEN, CDR2 SYDVKM, per germline. CDR3 protein: CASSLDGNLGEQYF.

The J gene is TRBJ2-1, the V gene TRBV11-2; TCRdb outputs TRBD2, but without DNA this stays unchecked. Germline CDR1 SGHAT, CDR2 FQNNGV. This CDR3 is 14 amino acids long. This CDR3 is CASSLDLGPNEQFF.

The CDR3 here is CASLGQANEKLFF. The chain combines TRBV6-6 with TRBJ1-4; TCRdb calls TRBD1, which cannot be checked without DNA. Germline lookup yields CDR1 MNHNY and CDR2 SVGAGI (reference sequence). There are 13 residues in the CDR3.

The chain employs TRBV29-1 and TRBJ2-1; TCRdb's D gene call, TRBD1, goes unchecked for lack of DNA. This CDR3 is built from 17 residues. The germline gives CDR1 SQVTM, CDR2 ANQGSEA. The CDR3 protein is CSVEDLMGGPSYNEQFF.

The chain couples TRBV23-1 to TRBJ1-2; TCRdb gives TRBD1 as the D gene, but with no DNA this cannot be confirmed. TRBV23-1 is sorted into the ORF group, with uncertain function. The CDR3 sequence is 15 residues long. Here the CDR3 reads CASRELQGLGYGYTF.

The chain recombines TRBV21-1 with TRBJ2-3; TCRdb's D call of TRBD1 is untestable without DNA. TRBV21-1 is labeled a pseudogene. The CDR3 extends over 13 amino acids. The CDR3 sequence is CASGGEGTDTQYF.

The gene calls are TRBV11-2 and TRBJ2-1; TCRdb designates TRBD2, a call that cannot be tested without DNA. Germline V gives CDR1 SGHAT, CDR2 FQNNGV. The CDR3 length is 11 residues. CDR3 sequence: CASSWTAEQFF. Using reference TRBV11-2 and TRBJ2-1 for the parts outside the CDR3, the full variable domain is EAGVAQSPRYKIIEKRQSVAFWCNPISGHATLYWYQQILGQGPKLLIQFQNNGVVDDSQLPKDRFSAERLKGVDSTLKIQPAKLEDSAVYLCASSWTAEQFFGPGTRLTVL.

The chain is built from TRBV12-3 or TRBV12-4 and TRBJ2-3; the TCRdb call, TRBD1, lacks DNA for checking. The CDR3 extends over 14 amino acids. CDR3 residues: CASSYRGGTDTQYF.

J is TRBJ2-7 and V is TRBV12-3 or TRBV12-4. The CDR3 runs 13 residues. CDR3 amino acids: CASSLGAGFEQYF.

The genes are TRBV12-3 or TRBV12-4 and TRBJ2-3; the TRBD1 assignment by TCRdb is unverifiable without DNA. The CDR3 loop spans 19 amino acids. The CDR3: CARIIQRREPPLRTDTQYF.

The rearrangement links TRBV3-1 to TRBJ2-7; the TCRdb D gene call, TRBD2, has no DNA to confirm it. Germline values: CDR1 LGHDT, CDR2 YNNKEL (reference sequence). The CDR3 sequence is 15 residues long. This CDR3 reads CASSQGLQVAYEQYF.

The V gene is TRBV11-2, the J gene TRBJ2-7. The CDR3 extends over 14 amino acids. Looked up from germline, CDR1 is SGHAT and CDR2 is FQNNGV. CDR3 sequence: CASSLAGFAYEQYF.

V is TRBV12-5 and J is TRBJ1-1. The CDR3 totals 14 residues. Germline V CDR1 and CDR2: LGHNT, FRNRAP. The CDR3 loop reads CASGLVEGNTEAFF.

The chain combines TRBV12-3 or TRBV12-4 with TRBJ2-7; the D gene TCRdb calls, TRBD2, cannot be checked with no DNA. The CDR3 consists of 13 residues. CDR3 loop: CASRPEAAAEQYF.

The chain joins TRBV27 to TRBJ2-7; TCRdb picks TRBD2, but there is no DNA to check that call. CDR3 length equals 14 residues. Germline V lookup: CDR1 MNHEY, CDR2 SMNVEV (reference sequence). CDR3 region: CASSLIAAAYEQYF.

The chain is built from TRBV6-5 and TRBJ1-1; checking the TCRdb D call of TRBD1 is not possible without DNA. CDR1 is MNHEY, CDR2 SVGAGI, per germline. The CDR3 sequence is 16 residues long. The CDR3 here is CASSYHLDRGYTEAFF.

The chain uses TRBV29-1 and TRBJ2-7; TCRdb gives TRBD2 as the D gene, but with no DNA this cannot be confirmed. This CDR3 has 13 amino acids. CDR1 and CDR2 (germline): SQVTM, ANQGSEA. The CDR3 reads CSVESAASYEQYF.

The chain couples TRBV20-1 to TRBJ1-5; there is no DNA to check the TCRdb D call of TRBD1. The CDR3 runs to 17 residues. Per germline, CDR1 DFQATT and CDR2 SNEGSKA (reference sequence). The CDR3: CSASEGTGRYSNQPQHF.

The rearrangement joins TRBV9 to TRBJ2-2; TCRdb reports TRBD2, a call that lacks DNA to check it against. The CDR3 has 15 residues. The V gene's germline CDR1 is SGDLS and CDR2 YYNGEE. CDR3 in amino acids: CASTYGGVNTGELFF.

The chain links TRBV7-6 to TRBJ2-7; TCRdb names TRBD2, which stays unverified in the absence of DNA. This CDR3 has 15 residues. CDR1 and CDR2 (germline): SGHVS, FNYEAQ. The CDR3 region is CASSLRTSGAYEQYF.